These 5 T cell receptor beta chains were sequenced from one sample in a study of low-dose radiotherapy and immunotherapy resistance in tumors. Sample time point: after trial treatment. Indicated treatment: LDRT plus nivolumab, ipilimumab, low-dose cyclophosphamide and aspirin (RACIN trial). With a V-primer adapter and a constant-region primer, TCRs were amplified for about 20 PCR cycles. TCRdb used MiXCR to reprocess the reads, holding one entry per CDR3 protein. This sample has about 52,000 distinct CDR3 sequences, with around a third found just once. Sequencing was performed on PBMCs, taken after low-dose radiotherapy plus immunotherapy. The receptors were gathered from a male donor with rectosigmoid adenocarcinoma.

This clonotype has ten or more counts. The rearrangement links TRBV7-2 to TRBJ2-1; 8 nucleotides match TRBD2. The CDR3 runs to 16 residues. CDR1 and CDR2 from the germline V gene are SGHTA and FQGNSA. V was pared by 2 bases and J by 15 bases, with 18 bases of the junction left unmatched. The DNA for the CDR3 is TGTGCCAGCAGCTTATCTAGGGGACTAGAAGGCCCAAGACCGTTCTTC. This codes for CASSLSRGLEGPRPFF.

The table lists this clonotype with many counts. V usage is TRBV28 and J usage is TRBJ1-2; tentative D call: TRBD1 (6 bases). Germline-derived CDR1 and CDR2 are MDHEN and SYDVKM. V shed 5 bases and J shed 4 bases, with 11 bases lying between them. The CDR3 spans 13 residues. CDR3 bases: TGTGCCAGCAGTCACGGACAGCCCTATGGCTACACCTTC. As protein: CASSHGQPYGYTF.

This clonotype was observed many times. The V gene is TRBV5-1, the J gene TRBJ1-5; 8 bases map to TRBD1. Germline CDR1 reads SGHRS; CDR2 reads YFSETQ. The ends lost 4 bases at V and 7 bases at J; junction bases unmatched: 4. This CDR3 is built from 13 residues. DNA of the CDR3: TGCGCCAGCAGCCTCAACAGGGGGCAGCCCCAGCATTTT. This gives the protein CASSLNRGQPQHF.

This clonotype was counted many times. The rearrangement links TRBV11-2 to TRBJ2-7; tentatively, D is TRBD1 or TRBD2 (5 bases each). Germline V lookup: CDR1 SGHAT, CDR2 FQNNGV. This CDR3 comprises 14 residues. Between the trimmed V and J ends, which lost 2 bases and 2 bases, there was a span of 10 bases. CDR3 in amino acids: CASSLNTGPYEQYF. The CDR3 DNA reads TGTGCCAGCAGCTTAAACACGGGACCCTACGAGCAGTACTTC.

This rearrangement joins TRBV20-1 to TRBJ2-3, with 9 positions matching TRBD2. From germline, CDR1 is DFQATT and CDR2 SNEGSKA (reference sequence). J gave up 3 bases and V 0 bases, and 10 bases lay outside the gene matches. The CDR3 consists of 17 residues. The CDR3: CSARDRVGGGATDTQYF. CDR3 coding DNA: TGCAGTGCTAGAGATCGGGTAGGCGGGGGGGCAACAGATACGCAGTATTTT.